This T cell receptor (beta chain) was sequenced for a study of T cells after yellow fever vaccination. The study, taken as a whole, reports: Once the booster was given, most primary-vaccination clones reappeared, at over 95% for CD4 and over 70% for CD8. The bulk population could contribute abundant contaminating clonotypes to FACS-sorted repertoires. Researchers noted that a small share of clonotypes showed up in both CD4 and CD8 compartments.

Concerning this clonotype itself: Its antigen is as yet unknown.

From the 5' RACE reads, TCRdb called clonotypes with MiXCR, one entry per CDR3 protein. In the table there are more than 450,000 distinct CDR3 sequences, 21% of which are singletons. The CDR3 consists of 14 residues. CDR1 SEHNR and CDR2 FQNEAQ come from the germline V gene (reference sequence). Trimming shortened V by 3 bases and J by 3 bases, and 9 bases separated the two germline ends. This TCR was recovered from a man in his late teens or twenties who received the YFV17D yellow fever vaccine. Sample: PBMCs, taken roughly 23 days after the first yellow fever vaccination. The chain couples TRBV7-9 to TRBJ1-5, with D possibly matching TRBD1 (6 bases). The CDR3 DNA reads TGTGCCAGCAGCTTTCAGGGGAACAATCAGCCCCAGCATTTT. Translating it yields CASSFQGNNQPQHF.